These 12 T cell receptor beta chains originate from one sample sequenced in a study of immune reconstitution after stem cell transplant in scleroderma. TCRdb re-called the RT-PCR reads through MiXCR, storing one row per CDR3 protein. The sample contains 3,700 or so distinct CDR3 sequences, about 5.7% of which appear only once. Sampling was done before or after autologous hematopoietic stem cell transplantation (not recorded which). The receptors derive from a female donor with systemic sclerosis.

Note on this clonotype: A read error is possible here, since a much larger clone lies one base away. The chain carries TRBV20-1 and TRBJ2-7; no firm D call. From germline, CDR1 is DFQATT and CDR2 SNEGSKA (reference sequence). Between the trimmed V and J ends, which lost 7 bases and 2 bases, there was a span of 18 bases. CDR3 size: 14 residues. In nucleotides, the CDR3 is TGCAGTGTTAGTAGGCCGTTTGAAGCCTACGAGCAGTACTTC. Residues: CSVSRPFEAYEQYF.

In its sample, this clonotype ranks as medium-sized. This chain connects TRBV12-5 to TRBJ2-7; D is unclear. The V end lost 6 bases, the J end lost 6 bases, and 12 bases lay between the germline ends. The CDR3 totals 12 residues. Germline V gives CDR1 LGHNT, CDR2 FRNRAP. CDR3 loop: CASGPLPSEQYF. The DNA for the CDR3 is TGTGCTAGTGGGCCACTGCCCTCCGAGCAGTACTTC.

In regard to this clonotype: A much bigger clone sits one base away, suggesting this may be a read error. The rearrangement joins TRBV2 to TRBJ1-5, with 8 bases fitting TRBD1. The CDR3 is 12 amino acids. Looked up from germline, CDR1 is SNHLY and CDR2 is FYNNEI. This CDR3 is CASDRGNQSQHF. The CDR3 DNA is TGTGCCAGTGACAGGGGAAATCAGTCCCAGCATTTT.

In this sample, this clonotype is medium-sized. The V gene is TRBV12-3 or TRBV12-4, the J gene TRBJ1-5, with D possibly TRBD1 on 6 matching bases. V was pared by 5 bases and J by 3 bases, with 11 bases between. The CDR3 length is 14 residues. The CDR3 sequence is CASSEQGFNQPQHF. The CDR3 nucleotides are TGTGCCAGCAGTGAACAGGGTTTCAATCAGCCCCAGCATTTT.

Note on this clonotype: A much larger clone differs by one base, so this may be a read error. V and J are TRBV6-2 or TRBV6-3 and TRBJ2-3; tentatively, D is TRBD1 (5 bases). Germline CDR1 and CDR2: MNHEY and SVGEGT. This CDR3 comprises 15 residues. CDR3 protein: CASSYPAWGTDAQYF. The CDR3 coding sequence is TGTGCCAGCAGTTATCCGGCTTGGGGCACAGATGCGCAGTATTTT.

By frequency in the sample, this clonotype is medium-sized (0.01 to 0.1%). This rearrangement joins TRBV6-2 or TRBV6-3 to TRBJ2-7; 12 nucleotides line up with TRBD2. Germline V gene lookup returns CDR1 MNHEY and CDR2 SVGEGT. Trimming removed 5 bases from V and 1 base from J; junction bases left unmatched: 12. This CDR3 has 18 residues. As DNA, the CDR3 is TGTGCCAGCAGTGACCGACTAGCGGGAGATCCGAAGTCCTACGAGCAGTACTTC. This gives the protein CASSDRLAGDPKSYEQYF.

This clonotype is medium-sized within its sample. CDR3 residues: CSARTGGPEGSPLHF. CDR3 nucleotides: TGCAGTGCTAGAACAGGGGGCCCTGAGGGATCACCCCTCCACTTT. The chain carries TRBV20-1 and TRBJ1-6; 9 nucleotides agree with TRBD1. This CDR3 contains 15 residues. From germline, CDR1 is DFQATT and CDR2 SNEGSKA (reference sequence). V was clipped by 2 bases and J by 10 bases; unmatched bases: 9.

The sample holds many counts of this clonotype. The chain carries TRBV27 and TRBJ2-3; D perhaps matches TRBD2 (6 bases). Trimming shortened V by 4 bases and J by 6 bases, and 17 bases separated the two germline ends. The CDR3 extends over 15 amino acids. The germline V gene has CDR1 MNHEY and CDR2 SMNVEV (reference sequence). The DNA of the CDR3 is TGTGCCAGCAGTTCTCATGGGACTTTTATTGATACGCAGTATTTT. It yields the protein CASSSHGTFIDTQYF.

In this sample, this clonotype is medium-sized (0.01 to 0.1%). This chain joins TRBV7-2 and TRBJ1-4; D not certain. Trimming removed 1 base at V and 8 bases at J, with 11 bases between. Looked up from germline, CDR1 is SGHTA and CDR2 is FQGNSA. The CDR3 sequence is 14 residues long. DNA for the CDR3: TGTGCCAGCAGCTTAGGAGCTATCGGGGAAAAACTGTTTTTT. This translates into CASSLGAIGEKLFF.

This clonotype was seen repeatedly, ten times or more. The V call is TRBV10-2, the J call TRBJ2-7; 12 bases line up with TRBD1. Trimming removed 3 bases from V and 5 bases from J; junction bases left unmatched: 2. The CDR3 consists of 14 residues. Per the germline V gene, CDR1 is WSHSY and CDR2 is SAAADI. CDR3: CASSDGTGGHEQYF. The CDR3 nucleotides are TGCGCCAGCAGTGACGGGACAGGGGGCCACGAGCAGTACTTC.

By proportion, this clonotype is large (0.1 to 1%). The V and J genes are TRBV9 and TRBJ1-2; tentative D call: TRBD1 (6 bases). There are 13 residues in the CDR3. Germline V lookup: CDR1 SGDLS, CDR2 YYNGEE. The V and J ends lost 3 bases and 3 bases respectively, with 9 bases between them. The CDR3 sequence is CASSDGQHYGYTF. The CDR3 DNA reads TGTGCCAGCAGCGATGGACAGCACTATGGCTACACCTTC.

Many counts were recorded for this clonotype. V usage is TRBV19 and J usage is TRBJ2-6, with 7 bases identical to TRBD1. The ends lost 7 bases at V and 1 base at J; junction bases unmatched: 1. The CDR3 spans 14 residues. Germline assignment: CDR1 LNHDA and CDR2 SQIVND (reference sequence). The chain's CDR3 is CASTRGSGANVLTF. CDR3 nucleotide sequence: TGTGCCAGTACCAGGGGGTCTGGGGCCAACGTCCTGACTTTC.